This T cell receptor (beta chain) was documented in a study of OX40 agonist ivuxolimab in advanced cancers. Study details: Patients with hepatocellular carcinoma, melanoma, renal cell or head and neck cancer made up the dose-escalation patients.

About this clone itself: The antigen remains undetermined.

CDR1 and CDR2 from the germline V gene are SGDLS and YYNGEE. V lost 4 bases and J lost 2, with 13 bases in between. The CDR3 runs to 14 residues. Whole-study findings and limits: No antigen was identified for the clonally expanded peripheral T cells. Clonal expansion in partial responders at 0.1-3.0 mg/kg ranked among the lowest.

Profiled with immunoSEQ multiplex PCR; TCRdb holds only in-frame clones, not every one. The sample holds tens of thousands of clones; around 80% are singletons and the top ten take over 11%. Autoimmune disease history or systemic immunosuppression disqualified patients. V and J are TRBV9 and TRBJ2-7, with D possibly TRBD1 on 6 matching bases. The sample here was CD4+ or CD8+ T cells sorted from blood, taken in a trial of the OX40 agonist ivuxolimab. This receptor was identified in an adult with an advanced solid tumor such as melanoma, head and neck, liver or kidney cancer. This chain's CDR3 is CASSIRDNPYEQYF. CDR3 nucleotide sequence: TGTGCCAGCAGCATCCGGGACAATCCCTACGAGCAGTACTTC.